This entry features one T cell receptor beta chain sequence. Source study methods: Reference gene primer amplification yielded estimated nucleated cell counts. This table comes from immunoSEQ multiplex PCR, and its TCRdb copy is limited to in-frame clones, with some not included. That table supplies the V and J calls and clone size; D and trimming were determined from the DNA. The profile shows 110,000 to 150,000 clones, approximately 88% of them singletons. The sample originates from a study of blood T cell repertoires in COVID-19. At the level of the study: T cells, B-cell-depleted T cells, or PBMCs provided the cDNA or gDNA that served as material.

Germline lookup yields CDR1 MNHEY and CDR2 SVGEGT. The junction had 10 bases not matched to a gene; V was cut back by 5 bases and J by 5 bases. This CDR3 is 15 amino acids long. Grouping used clinical history reported by participants in a survey and questionnaire. The sequencing sample was made of PBMCs or T cells enriched from blood (not recorded which). The chain joins TRBV6-2 or TRBV6-3 to TRBJ2-5, with 8 bases lining up with TRBD2. This sequence originates from a man aged 35-49 years with acute COVID-19. CDR3 region: CASSPPGGGVETQYF. CDR3 bases: TGTGCCAGCAGTCCACCGGGGGGGGGCGTGGAGACCCAGTACTTC.